This is a list of T cell receptor beta chains from one sample in a study of shared clonotypes between healthy human individuals. Some clones are missing from TCRdb's copy, which holds only in-frame ones; the method was immunoSEQ multiplex PCR. Of hundreds of thousands of clones listed, roughly 95% are singletons. Sequencing was performed on naive CD8+ T cells sorted from blood. The source of these receptors is a woman between 25 and 40 years old in good health. The CDR3 runs from the conserved cysteine through the conserved F or W. Each record gives: CDR3 protein, CDR3 DNA, D gene, clone size, V gene, J gene. The D gene is left open where the match is weak. Clone size is not always given. Where it is, it says once, few, many or a class for expanded clones.

CASTGREWSYGYTF	TGTGCCAGCACCGGACGGGAATGGTCCTATGGCTACACCTTC	-	-	TRBV28	TRBJ1-2
CASSLADLNEQYF	TGTGCCAGCAGCCTAGCGGACTTGAACGAGCAGTACTTC	TRBD2	-	TRBV5-6	TRBJ2-7
CASSFSRGSYEQYF	TGTGCCAGCAGTTTTTCACGGGGATCCTACGAGCAGTACTTC	-	-	TRBV28	TRBJ2-7
CASSPSGETQYF	TGTGCCAGCAGCCCCAGCGGAGAGACCCAGTACTTC	-	-	TRBV11-2	TRBJ2-5
CASSAGGQGRYEQYF	TGTGCCAGCAGCGCAGGTGGACAGGGCCGCTACGAGCAGTACTTC	TRBD1	-	TRBV13	TRBJ2-7
CASTNTGELFF	TGTGCCAGCACTAACACCGGGGAGCTGTTTTTT	-	once	TRBV6-5	TRBJ2-2
CASNNQRGLAAPRVAKNIQYF	TGTGCCAGCAACAATCAACGGGGACTAGCGGCCCCCCGGGTAGCCAAAAACATTCAGTACTTC	TRBD2	-	TRBV7-8	TRBJ2-4
CAISEIPGGGSYGYTF	TGTGCCATCAGTGAGATCCCCGGCGGAGGGTCCTATGGCTACACCTTC	-	-	TRBV10-3	TRBJ1-2
CASSLSKNTEAFF	TGTGCCAGCAGTTTAAGTAAGAACACTGAAGCTTTCTTT	-	-	TRBV28	TRBJ1-1
CASSSATASNQPQHF	TGTGCCAGCAGTTCAGCCACGGCAAGCAATCAGCCCCAGCATTTT	-	-	TRBV2	TRBJ1-5
CASSVTLVRGNEQFF	TGTGCCAGCAGTGTTACACTAGTCCGAGGCAATGAGCAGTTCTTC	-	-	TRBV6-1	TRBJ2-1
CASSLSVGTGHYEQYF	TGTGCCAGCAGTTTATCCGTGGGGACAGGCCACTACGAGCAGTACTTC	TRBD1	-	TRBV27	TRBJ2-7
CASSKPAGDTEAFF	TGTGCCAGCAGCAAACCGGCAGGGGACACTGAAGCTTTCTTT	-	-	TRBV21-1	TRBJ1-1
CASSSTRLAGKSLQETQYF	TGTGCCAGCAGCTCGACGAGACTAGCGGGCAAAAGCCTCCAAGAGACCCAGTACTTC	TRBD2	-	TRBV13	TRBJ2-5
CASSPGDTQYF	TGTGCCAGCAGCCCGGGGGATACGCAGTATTTT	-	-	TRBV21-1	TRBJ2-3